This T cell receptor beta chain was observed in a study of cytomegalovirus exposure and HLA in healthy donors. This CDR3 spans 14 amino acids. V shed 6 bases and J shed 5 bases, with 13 bases lying between them. CDR1 and CDR2 from the germline V gene are MDHEN and SYDVKM. The PCR ran on 60 Vbeta and 13 Jbeta primers. Here immunoSEQ multiplex PCR was the method, and the copy in TCRdb shows in-frame clones only, minus some. The repertoire consists of approximately 200,000 clones, with 79% occurring once and the leading ten covering over 1.5%. V is TRBV28 and J is TRBJ2-2; TRBD2 might be the D (5 bases). This clonotype was obtained from a woman under 30 in good health and CMV-seronegative. Material for sequencing was PBMCs. CDR3 region: CASRRSSGTGELFF. The CDR3 coding sequence is TGTGCCAGCAGGAGGTCCTCGGGGACCGGGGAGCTGTTTTTT.